The 23 T cell receptor beta chains below all came from one sample that was sequenced in a study of blood T cell repertoires in COVID-19 (dated by TCRdb to between 2020 and 2021). Receptor amplification or capture employed the immunoSEQ multiplex PCR assay. Imported from immuneACCESS, the table was reduced by TCRdb to in-frame sequences with V and J called. These copies leave out some clones; in studies compared against another copy, an unresolved V gene accounts for under half, and the cause of the remainder is not known. In all, the sample holds approximately 240,000 clones, and approximately 83% of those were seen once. The leading ten clones occupy 1.3% of the sample. Sequenced material: peripheral blood. These receptors all stem from a woman aged 30 to 39 with COVID-19, enrolled during active disease.

This clone came up once. The V call is TRBV5-4, the J call TRBJ2-6; 8 bases agree with TRBD1. After removal of 0 bases from V and 2 bases from J, the junction contained 4 bases not matched to a gene. The CDR3 loop spans 17 amino acids. Germline V gives CDR1 SGHNT, CDR2 YYREEE (reference sequence). CDR3 in amino acids: CASSLAAGGAGANVLTF. Here the CDR3 DNA reads TGTGCCAGCAGCTTGGCTGCAGGGGGCGCTGGGGCCAACGTCCTGACTTTC.

V and J are TRBV28 and TRBJ1-6; no firm D call. The CDR3 has 16 residues. Germline CDR1 reads MDHEN; CDR2 reads SYDVKM. V was pared by 5 bases and J by 5 bases, with 16 bases between. The chain's CDR3 is CASSPAGAGDNSPLHF. For the CDR3, the DNA is TGTGCCAGCAGTCCAGCCGGCGCAGGTGATAATTCACCCCTCCACTTT.

This clone was counted only a few times. The chain uses TRBV19 and TRBJ1-1; 11 bases are a match to TRBD1. The CDR3 is 17 amino acids. CDR1 and CDR2 (germline): LNHDA, SQIVND (reference sequence). V was clipped by 7 bases and J by 1 base; unmatched bases: 11. The CDR3 loop is CASTGTGTGGGNTEAFF. The CDR3 nucleotides are TGTGCCAGTACCGGAACCGGGACAGGGGGAGGGAACACTGAAGCTTTCTTT. The variable domain in full, completed from reference TRBV19 and TRBJ1-1, reads DGGITQSPKYLFRKEGQNVTLSCEQNLNHDAMYWYRQDPGQGLRLIYYSQIVNDFQKGDIAEGYSVSREKKESFPLTVTSAQKNPTAFYLCASTGTGTGGGNTEAFFGQGTRLTVV.

For the CDR3, the DNA is TGCGCCAGCAGTGAGTATAAAAAAATGCTTCTAATGAACACTGAAGCTTTCTTT. Protein product: CASSEYKKMLLMNTEAFF. The V and J genes are TRBV10-1 and TRBJ1-1; the D is unclear. Deletions cut 1 base from V and 0 bases from J, with 18 bases between. CDR3 length equals 18 residues. CDR1 and CDR2 (germline): WNHNN, SYGVQD (reference sequence).

The rearrangement links TRBV28 to TRBJ2-6; D is possibly TRBD1 (6 bases). The length of the CDR3 is 16 residues. From germline, CDR1 is MDHEN and CDR2 SYDVKM. Deletions cut 7 bases from V and 0 bases from J, with 13 bases between. The CDR3 reads CASKGQGTSGANVLTF. CDR3 in DNA: TGTGCCAGCAAAGGGCAGGGGACCTCTGGGGCCAACGTCCTGACTTTC.

V is TRBV6-5 and J is TRBJ1-2, with TRBD1 as a possible D gene (5 bases). Germline values: CDR1 MNHEY, CDR2 SVGAGI. The CDR3 covers 14 residues. Trimming removed 4 bases from V and 8 bases from J, with 17 bases in between. The CDR3 sequence: CASSSMGTPRGYTF. The CDR3 DNA reads TGTGCCAGCAGTTCGATGGGGACTCCCCGGGGCTACACCTTC.

The V gene is TRBV2, the J gene TRBJ1-3; D is unclear. The CDR3 covers 15 residues. Trimming cost V 2 bases and J 0 bases, with 8 bases left between them. Germline V gene data show CDR1 as SNHLY and CDR2 as FYNNEI. The CDR3 sequence is CASSERSSSGNTIYF. Here the CDR3 DNA reads TGTGCCAGCAGTGAACGGTCTTCCTCTGGAAACACCATATATTTT. The whole variable domain, filled in from reference TRBV2 and TRBJ1-3, reads EPEVTQTPSHQVTQMGQEVILRCVPISNHLYFYWYRQILGQKVEFLVSFYNNEISEKSEIFDDQFSVERPDGSNFTLKIRSTKLEDSAMYFCASSERSSSGNTIYFGEGSWLTVV.

CDR3 region: CASSQDTRSPYSPLHF. The CDR3 coding sequence is TGTGCCAGCAGCCAAGATACGCGCTCTCCTTATTCACCCCTCCACTTT. V is TRBV4-2 and J is TRBJ1-6; D is ambiguous. The germline V gene encodes CDR1 LGHNA and CDR2 YNFKEQ. Trimming left V 0 bases short and J 8 bases short, with 14 bases between. This CDR3 comprises 16 residues.

The gene calls are TRBV7-2 and TRBJ2-3; no clear D gene. The CDR3 runs 15 residues. The V and J ends lost 5 bases and 0 bases respectively, with 12 bases between them. Germline lookup yields CDR1 SGHTA and CDR2 FQGNSA. The CDR3 DNA follows: TGTGCCAGCAGCCCTTACACCGCTAGCACAGATACGCAGTATTTT. Translating gives CASSPYTASTDTQYF. Drawing the rest from reference TRBV7-2 and TRBJ2-3, the complete variable domain is GAGVSQSPSNKVTEKGKDVELRCDPISGHTALYWYRQSLGQGLEFLIYFQGNSAPDKSGLPSDRFSAERTGGSVSTLTIQRTQQEDSAVYLCASSPYTASTDTQYFGPGTRLTVL.

This chain joins TRBV3-1 (or the pseudogene TRBV3-2) and TRBJ1-4; TRBD1 matches at 8 bases. Germline V lookup: CDR1 LGHDT, CDR2 YNNKEL (reference sequence). The CDR3 spans 21 residues. The V gene end was trimmed by 4 bases and the J gene end by 2 bases; junction bases not matched to a gene: 21. The CDR3 sequence is CASSRRLGQGRLGLTNEKLFF. CDR3 nucleotide sequence: TGTGCCAGCAGCCGGAGGCTCGGACAGGGAAGGTTAGGTTTGACTAATGAAAAACTGTTTTTT.

This clone has just a few counts. The chain links TRBV5-6 to TRBJ2-7, with TRBD2 as a possible D gene (6 bases). Germline CDR1 reads SGHDT; CDR2 reads YYEEEE. The V end lost 4 bases, the J end lost 1 base, and 21 bases lay between the germline ends. This CDR3 has 17 residues. CDR3 in DNA: TGTGCCAGCAGCCCGGGACCCCCTTCGGGGGTTTCCTACGAGCAGTACTTC. It codes for CASSPGPPSGVSYEQYF.

The CDR3 DNA reads as TGTGCCAGTGACAGGGATGGAGGGGGCTATGGCTACACCTTC. Translated, it gives CASDRDGGGYGYTF. This chain connects TRBV19 to TRBJ1-2; 7 bases are a match to TRBD1. The ends lost 8 bases at V and 4 bases at J; junction bases unmatched: 10. Per germline, CDR1 LNHDA and CDR2 SQIVND (reference sequence). This CDR3 has 14 amino acids.

This chain links TRBV29-1 with TRBJ1-1, with D unresolved. CDR1 is SQVTM and CDR2 is ANQGSEA in the germline V gene. CDR3 length: 13 residues. V lost 7 bases and J lost 0, with 12 bases in between. The CDR3 region is CSGAGRMNTEAFF. The CDR3 DNA is TGCAGCGGGGCAGGCAGAATGAACACTGAAGCTTTCTTT. Complete variable domain (other parts from reference TRBV29-1 and TRBJ1-1): SAVISQKPSRDICQRGTSLTIQCQVDSQVTMMFWYRQQPGQSLTLIATANQGSEATYESGFVIDKFPISRPNLTFSTLTVSNMSPEDSSIYLCSGAGRMNTEAFFGQGTRLTVV.

V gene TRBV7-9 combines with J gene TRBJ2-7; perhaps TRBD2 as D (6 bases). From germline, CDR1 is SEHNR and CDR2 FQNEAQ (reference sequence). This CDR3 has 15 amino acids. V gave up 1 base and J gave up 2 bases, with 12 bases separating them. The CDR3 region has the DNA TGTGCCAGCAGCTTAGGAGCGGGCCTGGCCTACGAGCAGTACTTC. Its translation: CASSLGAGLAYEQYF.

The chain joins TRBV30 to TRBJ2-5; TRBD1 matches 8 bases. The CDR3 covers 14 residues. J was trimmed by 3 bases and V by 1 base; bases with no gene match: 4. CDR1 and CDR2 (germline): GTSNPN, SVGIG (reference sequence). The CDR3 sequence: CAWSDSGGKETQYF. The CDR3 DNA is TGTGCCTGGAGTGACTCAGGGGGCAAAGAGACCCAGTACTTC. Together with reference TRBV30 and TRBJ2-5, the CDR3 gives the full variable domain: SQTIHQWPATLVQPVGSPLSLECTVEGTSNPNLYWYRQAAGRGLQLLFYSVGIGQISSEVPQNLSASRPQDRQFILSSKKLLLSDSGFYLCAWSDSGGKETQYFGPGTRLLVL.

The rearrangement links TRBV28 to TRBJ1-2, with D hard to call. The V end lost 8 bases, the J end lost 5 bases, and 15 bases lay between the germline ends. From germline, CDR1 is MDHEN and CDR2 SYDVKM. CDR3 length: 13 amino acids. CDR3 bases: TGTGCCAGCTTAGAGGGCAGGTGGTATGGCTACACCTTC. Amino acid sequence: CASLEGRWYGYTF.

V usage is TRBV6-2 or TRBV6-3 and J usage is TRBJ2-5, with unresolved D. This CDR3 region has 14 residues. Trimming took off 2 bases at V and 5 bases at J, with 12 bases between the two ends. CDR1 and CDR2 from the germline V gene are MNHEY and SVGEGT. CDR3 sequence reads: CASSYHLPRETQYF. The DNA for the CDR3 is TGTGCCAGCAGTTACCACTTACCTCGCGAGACCCAGTACTTC.

This sequence joins TRBV2 and TRBJ1-2, with 12 bases fitting TRBD1. Germline CDR1 is SNHLY and CDR2 is FYNNEI. The CDR3 spans 13 residues. V was pared by 8 bases and J by 8 bases, with 6 bases of the junction left unmatched. DNA of the CDR3: TGTGCCAGCGGAAGGGACAGGGGGCAGGGCTACACCTTC. Translation gives CASGRDRGQGYTF.

The chain couples TRBV6-2 or TRBV6-3 to TRBJ1-1; D remains ambiguous. This CDR3 has 14 amino acids. Trimming stripped 6 bases from V and 1 base from J, with 12 bases between. Germline CDR1 is MNHEY and CDR2 is SVGEGT. Written as DNA, the CDR3 is TGTGCCAGCAGCCCGGGCCTTCCGAACACTGAAGCTTTCTTT. Protein: CASSPGLPNTEAFF.

About this clone itself: One end of the junction fails to match germline, which may point to a read error. The rearrangement joins TRBV7-9 to TRBJ1-2, with D possibly TRBD1 on 5 matching bases. This CDR3 region has 16 residues. Germline V gene lookup returns CDR1 SEHNR and CDR2 FQNEAQ (reference sequence). CDR3 DNA: TGTGCCAGCAGCCTAGCCCAGACAGCTGCTAACTATGGCTACACCTTC. Protein sequence: CASSLAQTAANYGYTF.

The table lists this clone with a count of one. The CDR3 DNA reads as TGTGCCTGGAGTGAAGGGGCTGAAGCTTTCTTT. Amino acid sequence: CAWSEGAEAFF. The chain is built from TRBV30 and TRBJ1-1; TRBD1 might be the D (5 bases). The CDR3 length is 11 residues. Germline CDR1 GTSNPN, CDR2 SVGIG (reference sequence). V lost 1 base and J 6 bases, leaving 6 bases between the germline ends.

The table lists this clone with a few counts. V usage is TRBV12-5 and J usage is TRBJ1-2; D may be TRBD1 (6 bases). Per germline, CDR1 LGHNT and CDR2 FRNRAP. Trimming cost V 1 base and J 4 bases, with 10 bases left between them. This CDR3 region has 14 residues. CDR3 in amino acids: CASGLDRVAYGYTF. In DNA, the CDR3 is TGTGCTAGTGGTTTGGACAGGGTGGCCTATGGCTACACCTTC.

In DNA, the CDR3 is TGTGCCAGCAGTTTAAGTCGCGGCTGGAACACTGAAGCTTTCTTT. This codes for CASSLSRGWNTEAFF. The V and J genes are TRBV27 and TRBJ1-1, with no clear D. The CDR3 extends over 15 amino acids. V lost 2 bases and J 1 base, leaving 11 bases between the germline ends. Germline CDR1 MNHEY, CDR2 SMNVEV (reference sequence).